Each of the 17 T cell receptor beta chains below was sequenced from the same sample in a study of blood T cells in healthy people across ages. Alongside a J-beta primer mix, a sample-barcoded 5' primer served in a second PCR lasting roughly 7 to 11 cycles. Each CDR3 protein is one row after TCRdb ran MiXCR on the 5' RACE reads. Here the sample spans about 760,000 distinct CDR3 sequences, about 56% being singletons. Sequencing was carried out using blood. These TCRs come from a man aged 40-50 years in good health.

The CDR3, as DNA: TGCAGTGCTAGAGATCCTGCAGGGAGCTCCTACGAGCAGTACTTC. Amino acid sequence: CSARDPAGSSYEQYF. V and J are TRBV20-1 and TRBJ2-7; perhaps D is TRBD1 or TRBD2 (5 bases each). Germline V gene data show CDR1 as DFQATT and CDR2 as SNEGSKA (reference sequence). The CDR3 contains 15 residues. Trimming stripped 0 bases from V and 0 bases from J, with 12 bases between.

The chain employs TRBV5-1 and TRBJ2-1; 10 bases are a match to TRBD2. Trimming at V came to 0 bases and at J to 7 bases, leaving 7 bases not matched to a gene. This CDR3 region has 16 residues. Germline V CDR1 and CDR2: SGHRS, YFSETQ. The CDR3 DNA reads TGCGCCAGCAGCTTGGTATCTAGCGGGAGTGGGAATGAGCAGTTCTTC. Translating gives CASSLVSSGSGNEQFF.

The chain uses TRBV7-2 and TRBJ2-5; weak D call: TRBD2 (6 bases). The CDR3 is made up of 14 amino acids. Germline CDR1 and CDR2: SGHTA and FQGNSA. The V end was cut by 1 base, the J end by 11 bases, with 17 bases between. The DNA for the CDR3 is TGTGCCAGCAGCTTAGGGGACTCCGGCAATGAGCAGTACTTC. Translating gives CASSLGDSGNEQYF.

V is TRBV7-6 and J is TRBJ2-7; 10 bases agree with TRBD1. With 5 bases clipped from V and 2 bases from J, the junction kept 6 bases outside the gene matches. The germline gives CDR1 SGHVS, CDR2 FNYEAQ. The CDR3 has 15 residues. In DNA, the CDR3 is TGTGCCAGCAGCATGACAGGGGGCAACACCTACGAGCAGTACTTC. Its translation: CASSMTGGNTYEQYF.

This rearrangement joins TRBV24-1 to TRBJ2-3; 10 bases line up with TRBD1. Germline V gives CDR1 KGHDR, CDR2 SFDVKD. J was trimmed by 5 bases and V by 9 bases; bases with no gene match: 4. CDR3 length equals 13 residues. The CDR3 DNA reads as TGTGCCACCGGACAGGGGGTGTTAGATACGCAGTATTTT. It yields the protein CATGQGVLDTQYF.

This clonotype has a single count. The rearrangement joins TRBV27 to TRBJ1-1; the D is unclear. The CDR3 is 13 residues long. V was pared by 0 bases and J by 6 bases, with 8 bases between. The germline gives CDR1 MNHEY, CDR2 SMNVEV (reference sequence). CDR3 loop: CASSLSLLSEAFF. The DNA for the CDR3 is TGTGCCAGCAGTTTATCCCTTTTGTCTGAAGCTTTCTTT.

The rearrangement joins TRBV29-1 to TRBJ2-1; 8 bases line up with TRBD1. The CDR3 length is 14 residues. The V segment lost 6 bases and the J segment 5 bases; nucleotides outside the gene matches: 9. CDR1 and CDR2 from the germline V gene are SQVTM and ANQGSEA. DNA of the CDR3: TGCAGCGTGTCCGGGACAGGCCTCAACAATGAGCAGTTCTTC. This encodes CSVSGTGLNNEQFF.

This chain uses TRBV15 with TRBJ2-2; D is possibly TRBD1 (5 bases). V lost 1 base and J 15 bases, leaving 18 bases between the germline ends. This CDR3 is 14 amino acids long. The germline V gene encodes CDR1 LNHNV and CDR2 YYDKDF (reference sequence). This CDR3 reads CATSRAQEPSMLFF. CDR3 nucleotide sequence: TGTGCCACCAGCAGAGCACAGGAGCCCTCAATGTTGTTTTTT.

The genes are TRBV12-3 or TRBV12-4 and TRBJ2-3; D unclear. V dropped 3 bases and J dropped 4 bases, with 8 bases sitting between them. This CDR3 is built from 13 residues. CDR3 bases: TGTGCCAGCAGTTTTATGGTGGCAGATACGCAGTATTTT. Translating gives CASSFMVADTQYF.

The CDR3 here is CASSPSGTSGYEQYF. DNA of the CDR3: TGTGCCAGCAGCCCTTCCGGGACTAGCGGCTACGAGCAGTACTTC. The J gene is TRBJ2-7, the V gene TRBV7-3; TRBD2 matches 11 bases. The CDR3 length is 15 residues. V dropped 5 bases and J dropped 3; count of bases not matched to a gene: 6. From germline, CDR1 is SGHTA and CDR2 FQGTGA.

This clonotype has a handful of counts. Here the CDR3 reads CSVDIAPAQFF. In nucleotides, the CDR3 is TGCAGCGTTGACATCGCTCCGGCGCAGTTCTTC. The chain recombines TRBV29-1 with TRBJ2-1; D unresolved. The CDR3 runs to 11 residues. The germline V gene encodes CDR1 SQVTM and CDR2 ANQGSEA. Between the trimmed V and J ends, which lost 3 bases and 12 bases, there was a span of 12 bases.

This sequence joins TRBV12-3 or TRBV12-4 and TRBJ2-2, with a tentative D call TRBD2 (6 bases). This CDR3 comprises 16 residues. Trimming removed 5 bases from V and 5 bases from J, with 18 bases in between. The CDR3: CASSTWQGRGTGELFF. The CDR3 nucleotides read TGTGCCAGCAGTACTTGGCAGGGTCGGGGGACCGGGGAGCTGTTTTTT.

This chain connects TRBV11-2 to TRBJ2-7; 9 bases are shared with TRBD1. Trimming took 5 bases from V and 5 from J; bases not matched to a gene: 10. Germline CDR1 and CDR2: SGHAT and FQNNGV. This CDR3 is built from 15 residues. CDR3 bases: TGTGCCAGCAGCCGCGTGGGACAGGGAGGCCACGAGCAGTACTTC. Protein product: CASSRVGQGGHEQYF.

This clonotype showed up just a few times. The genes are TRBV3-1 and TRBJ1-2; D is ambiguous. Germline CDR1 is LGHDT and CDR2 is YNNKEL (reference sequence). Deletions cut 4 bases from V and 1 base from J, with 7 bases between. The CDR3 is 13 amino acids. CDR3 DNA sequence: TGTGCCAGCAGCCCTAACAGTAACTATGGCTACACCTTC. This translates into CASSPNSNYGYTF.

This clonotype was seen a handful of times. In nucleotides, the CDR3 is TGCAGCGTCCTAGGTGGGGCGGGAGGTACTAGCACAGATACGCAGTATTTT. Its protein product is CSVLGGAGGTSTDTQYF. The genes are TRBV29-1 and TRBJ2-3, with TRBD2 identical over 8 bases. The V segment lost 6 bases and the J segment 0 bases; nucleotides outside the gene matches: 14. The CDR3 has 17 amino acids. Germline lookup yields CDR1 SQVTM and CDR2 ANQGSEA.

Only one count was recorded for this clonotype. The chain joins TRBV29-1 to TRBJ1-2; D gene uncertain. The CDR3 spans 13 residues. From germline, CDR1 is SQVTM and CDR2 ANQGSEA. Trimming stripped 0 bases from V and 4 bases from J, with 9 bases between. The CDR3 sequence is CSVEDQHSYGYTF. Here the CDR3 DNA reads TGCAGCGTTGAAGATCAACACTCCTATGGCTACACCTTC.

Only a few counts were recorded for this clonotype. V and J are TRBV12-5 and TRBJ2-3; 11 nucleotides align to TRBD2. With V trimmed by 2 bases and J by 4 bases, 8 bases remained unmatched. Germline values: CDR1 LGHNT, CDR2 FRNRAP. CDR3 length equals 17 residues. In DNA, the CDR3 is TGTGCTAGTGGTTTGCCCACGCTAGCGGGGGGAGCAGATACGCAGTATTTT. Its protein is CASGLPTLAGGADTQYF.